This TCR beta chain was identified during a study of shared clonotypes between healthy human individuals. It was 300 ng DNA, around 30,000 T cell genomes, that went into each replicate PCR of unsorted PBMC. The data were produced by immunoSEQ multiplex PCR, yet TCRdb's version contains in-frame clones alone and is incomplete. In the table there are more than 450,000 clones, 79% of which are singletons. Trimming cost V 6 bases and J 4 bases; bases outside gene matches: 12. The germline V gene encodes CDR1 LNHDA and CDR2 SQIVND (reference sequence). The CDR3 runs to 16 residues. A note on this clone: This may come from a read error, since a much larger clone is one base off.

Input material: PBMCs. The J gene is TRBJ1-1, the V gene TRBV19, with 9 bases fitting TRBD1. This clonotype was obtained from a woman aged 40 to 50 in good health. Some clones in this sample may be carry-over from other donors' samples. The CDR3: CASRIGSGTGSTEAFF. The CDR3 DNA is TGTGCCAGTAGGATCGGGTCCGGGACAGGGTCCACTGAAGCTTTCTTT.